The rows below give T cell receptor beta chains drawn from one sample of a study of cytomegalovirus exposure and HLA in healthy donors. Sequenced by immunoSEQ multiplex PCR; TCRdb stores in-frame clones only, minus some. The sample lists around 400,000 clones, roughly 85% occurring once. The sequencing input was PBMCs. Receptors originate from a woman between 18 and 30 years old in good health and CMV-seronegative. Both conserved end residues are trimmed from each CDR3. Part of the rows lack a size; the others show once, few, many or a class for expanded clones.

clone_size: .
v_call: TRBV28
cdr3_length: 13
j_call: TRBJ2-1
cdr3_aa: ASSLGGDGTMKQF

clone_size: once
v_call: TRBV4-2
cdr3_length: 15
j_call: TRBJ2-3
cdr3_aa: ASSRGGAPSGTDTQY

clone_size: .
v_call: TRBV4-2
cdr3_length: 11
j_call: TRBJ1-5
cdr3_aa: ASSQNSNQPQH

clone_size: once
v_call: TRBV4-1
cdr3_length: 13
j_call: TRBJ1-2
cdr3_aa: ASSHPGQGDYGYT

clone_size: .
v_call: TRBV4-2
cdr3_length: 13
j_call: TRBJ1-1
cdr3_aa: ASSQEFLANTEAF

clone_size: .
v_call: TRBV5-1
cdr3_length: 13
j_call: TRBJ2-3
cdr3_aa: ASARLAGVRDTQY

clone_size: .
v_call: TRBV2
cdr3_length: 15
j_call: TRBJ2-7
cdr3_aa: ASSESGSGVMTYEQY

clone_size: .
v_call: TRBV27
cdr3_length: 14
j_call: TRBJ2-7
cdr3_aa: ASSLSLARARYEQY

clone_size: .
v_call: TRBV29-1
cdr3_length: 12
j_call: TRBJ1-1
cdr3_aa: SADPGQGWAEAF

clone_size: .
v_call: TRBV27
cdr3_length: 13
j_call: TRBJ1-6
cdr3_aa: ASLPNRVSNSPLH

clone_size: .
v_call: TRBV29-1
cdr3_length: 12
j_call: TRBJ2-5
cdr3_aa: SVGLAGGQETQY

clone_size: .
v_call: TRBV15
cdr3_length: 12
j_call: TRBJ2-5
cdr3_aa: ATSRGQSGETQY

clone_size: .
v_call: TRBV28
cdr3_length: 10
j_call: TRBJ2-7
cdr3_aa: ASSRGAYEQY

clone_size: few
v_call: TRBV19
cdr3_length: 12
j_call: TRBJ1-2
cdr3_aa: ASRSGSTNYGYT

clone_size: once
v_call: TRBV25-1
cdr3_length: 14
j_call: TRBJ2-1
cdr3_aa: ASSGWGGLLANEQF

clone_size: .
v_call: TRBV6-1
cdr3_length: 13
j_call: TRBJ2-3
cdr3_aa: ASSVASGGTDTQY

clone_size: .
v_call: TRBV25-1
cdr3_length: 13
j_call: TRBJ2-5
cdr3_aa: ASSDRDRIQETQY

clone_size: once
v_call: TRBV28
cdr3_length: 11
j_call: TRBJ2-7
cdr3_aa: ASSLWDNYEQY

clone_size: .
v_call: TRBV30
cdr3_length: 13
j_call: TRBJ2-1
cdr3_aa: AWSAGLAGVIEQF

clone_size: .
v_call: TRBV7-8
cdr3_length: 11
j_call: TRBJ2-7
cdr3_aa: ASSPGGAYEQY

clone_size: .
v_call: TRBV28
cdr3_length: 13
j_call: TRBJ1-2
cdr3_aa: ASSSLDRGPYGYT

clone_size: .
v_call: TRBV30
cdr3_length: 13
j_call: TRBJ2-4
cdr3_aa: AWSDPFLAKNIQY

clone_size: .
v_call: TRBV6-1
cdr3_length: 7
j_call: TRBJ1-2
cdr3_aa: ARGLEKT

clone_size: .
v_call: TRBV13
cdr3_length: 16
j_call: TRBJ2-1
cdr3_aa: ASSSTTLGQGIYNEQF

clone_size: .
v_call: TRBV19
cdr3_length: 15
j_call: TRBJ1-5
cdr3_aa: ASSIIGTGGFNQPQH

clone_size: .
v_call: TRBV5-1
cdr3_length: 9
j_call: TRBJ2-7
cdr3_aa: ASSLMAEQY

clone_size: once
v_call: TRBV6-4
cdr3_length: 14
j_call: TRBJ1-4
cdr3_aa: ASSEPVGGTEEKLF

clone_size: .
v_call: TRBV27
cdr3_length: 13
j_call: TRBJ1-1
cdr3_aa: ASRPGQGVNGEAF

clone_size: .
v_call: TRBV4-1
cdr3_length: 15
j_call: TRBJ2-7
cdr3_aa: ASSQDSRQEPPYEQY

clone_size: .
v_call: TRBV7-9
cdr3_length: 15
j_call: TRBJ2-7
cdr3_aa: ASSPTKMTTDNYEQY

clone_size: .
v_call: TRBV6-5
cdr3_length: 14
j_call: TRBJ2-5
cdr3_aa: ASSYGVSTGQETQY

clone_size: .
v_call: TRBV7-6
cdr3_length: 13
j_call: TRBJ2-3
cdr3_aa: ASSPEGLAGDTQY

clone_size: once
v_call: TRBV28
cdr3_length: 13
j_call: TRBJ1-1
cdr3_aa: ASRRLGHENTEAF

clone_size: once
v_call: TRBV30
cdr3_length: 12
j_call: TRBJ2-6
cdr3_aa: AWVTGAGANVLT

clone_size: .
v_call: TRBV5-4
cdr3_length: 14
j_call: TRBJ2-2
cdr3_aa: ASTLGRGSNTGELF

clone_size: .
v_call: TRBV15
cdr3_length: 11
j_call: TRBJ1-1
cdr3_aa: ATSRRQYTEAF

clone_size: .
v_call: TRBV27
cdr3_length: 13
j_call: TRBJ2-5
cdr3_aa: ASSLSRLLRETQY

clone_size: .
v_call: TRBV6-1
cdr3_length: 11
j_call: TRBJ2-5
cdr3_aa: ASSFSGGETQY

clone_size: .
v_call: TRBV28
cdr3_length: 14
j_call: TRBJ2-5
cdr3_aa: ASSSIGPGSGETQY

clone_size: .
v_call: TRBV5-4
cdr3_length: 13
j_call: TRBJ2-1
cdr3_aa: ASSLPDRPYNEQF

clone_size: .
v_call: TRBV19
cdr3_length: 13
j_call: TRBJ1-2
cdr3_aa: ASFRDSGVTGGYT

clone_size: many
v_call: TRBV30
cdr3_length: 12
j_call: TRBJ2-4
cdr3_aa: AWSPHLSPGIQY

clone_size: .
v_call: TRBV4-1
cdr3_length: 13
j_call: TRBJ2-1
cdr3_aa: ASSLLRNGYNEQF

clone_size: .
v_call: TRBV6-5
cdr3_length: 11
j_call: TRBJ1-2
cdr3_aa: ASCDRVNEGYT

clone_size: .
v_call: TRBV27
cdr3_length: 12
j_call: TRBJ2-1
cdr3_aa: ASSLGLVYNEQF

clone_size: .
v_call: TRBV27
cdr3_length: 13
j_call: TRBJ2-7
cdr3_aa: ASSLYSAGTYEQY

clone_size: .
v_call: TRBV21-1
cdr3_length: 13
j_call: TRBJ1-5
cdr3_aa: ASSKEEGWRQPQH

clone_size: .
v_call: TRBV29-1
cdr3_length: 13
j_call: TRBJ2-1
cdr3_aa: SAQLRASGSNEQF

clone_size: .
v_call: TRBV27
cdr3_length: 12
j_call: TRBJ2-3
cdr3_aa: ASSPLRRGDTQY

clone_size: .
v_call: TRBV7-9
cdr3_length: 13
j_call: TRBJ2-2
cdr3_aa: ASTIEGVNTGELF

clone_size: .
v_call: TRBV6-1
cdr3_length: 13
j_call: TRBJ2-3
cdr3_aa: ASRPGTLGSDTQY

clone_size: once
v_call: TRBV27
cdr3_length: 13
j_call: TRBJ2-7
cdr3_aa: ASSIPGTGWNEQY

clone_size: .
v_call: TRBV6-1
cdr3_length: 14
j_call: TRBJ2-7
cdr3_aa: ASSEFYASRGHEQY